What follows are 30 T cell receptor beta chains derived from one specimen sequenced in a study of blood T cell repertoires in COVID-19. Here immunoSEQ multiplex PCR was the method, and the copy in TCRdb shows in-frame clones only, minus some. This sample yields over 95,000 clones, of which approximately 80% are seen a single time; roughly 8.1% belongs to the top ten. Specimen: peripheral blood. The receptors here all came from a woman in her thirties or forties with acute or convalescent COVID-19.

This clone was counted a few times. The chain carries TRBV20-1 and TRBJ2-2; D is possibly TRBD2 (5 bases). V lost 3 bases and J 5 bases, leaving 13 bases between the germline ends. The CDR3 length is 14 residues. The germline gives CDR1 DFQATT, CDR2 SNEGSKA (reference sequence). CDR3 bases: TGCAGTGCTAGTGCCGGGGTTTGGACCGGGGAGCTGTTTTTT. This encodes CSASAGVWTGELFF.

The chain links TRBV6-5 to TRBJ1-2; TRBD1 matches 7 bases. The CDR3 length is 14 residues. Germline values: CDR1 MNHEY, CDR2 SVGAGI. J lost 6 bases, V lost 6 bases, and 10 bases had no gene match. The DNA of the CDR3 is TGTGCCAGCAGAGATACAGGGGTGGGCGATGGCTACACCTTC. This codes for CASRDTGVGDGYTF.

The chain couples TRBV10-3 to TRBJ1-1; TRBD1 is a possible D gene (5 bases). The CDR3 has 14 amino acids. V was pared by 4 bases and J by 5 bases, with 14 bases between. Germline values: CDR1 ENHRY, CDR2 SYGVKD. The CDR3 loop reads CAISVDSGYTEAFF. CDR3 in DNA: TGTGCCATCAGTGTAGATTCAGGGTATACTGAAGCTTTCTTT.

This sequence joins TRBV2 and TRBJ1-5; D perhaps matches TRBD1 (6 bases). Trimming shortened V by 6 bases and J by 2 bases, and 14 bases separated the two germline ends. CDR3 length: 15 amino acids. Germline lookup yields CDR1 SNHLY and CDR2 FYNNEI. The DNA for the CDR3 is TGTGCCAGCAGACCCCTTACAGGGCGCAATCAGCCCCAGCATTTT. The encoded protein is CASRPLTGRNQPQHF.

Here the CDR3 reads CASSFATGKGTEAFF. CDR3 in DNA: TGTGCCAGCAGTTTCGCGACAGGGAAGGGCACTGAAGCTTTCTTT. The V gene is TRBV6-5, the J gene TRBJ1-1; 7 nucleotides match TRBD1. Losses at the gene ends were 4 bases for V and 4 bases for J; bases not matched to a gene: 9. The CDR3 extends over 15 amino acids. The germline V gene encodes CDR1 MNHEY and CDR2 SVGAGI.

The chain links TRBV7-3 to TRBJ1-2; 9 bases are a match to TRBD1. Germline assignment: CDR1 SGHTA and CDR2 FQGTGA. There are 15 residues in the CDR3. J lost 4 bases, V lost 5 bases, and 8 bases had no gene match. The CDR3: CASSPGTGSPYGYTF. CDR3 sequence (DNA): TGTGCCAGCAGCCCCGGGACAGGGAGTCCCTATGGCTACACCTTC.

This clone was observed once. The chain combines TRBV18 with TRBJ2-6; D possibly corresponds to TRBD1 (5 bases). Trimming left V 3 bases short and J 2 bases short, with 14 bases between. The CDR3 runs to 17 residues. From germline, CDR1 is KGHSH and CDR2 LQKENI. CDR3 amino acids: CASSPFYDSTGANVLTF. The CDR3 DNA is TGTGCCAGCTCACCCTTTTATGACAGCACTGGGGCCAACGTCCTGACTTTC.

The chain couples TRBV7-9 to TRBJ1-2; perhaps TRBD1 as D (6 bases). This CDR3 has 15 amino acids. CDR1 and CDR2 from the germline V gene are SEHNR and FQNEAQ (reference sequence). V was trimmed by 5 bases and J by 5 bases, leaving 18 bases between them. The CDR3 coding sequence is TGTGCCAGCAGCCCTAGTCGGACAGCGGTATATGGCTACACCTTC. This encodes CASSPSRTAVYGYTF.

The genes are TRBV27 and TRBJ2-7; TRBD1 agrees at 9 bases. CDR1 and CDR2 (germline): MNHEY, SMNVEV (reference sequence). The V gene end was trimmed by 6 bases and the J gene end by 6 bases; junction bases not matched to a gene: 9. The CDR3 has 14 amino acids. The CDR3 reads CASSKTTDRGEQYF. Written as DNA, the CDR3 is TGTGCCAGCAGCAAAACTACGGACAGGGGCGAGCAGTACTTC.

V gene TRBV19 combines with J gene TRBJ2-3; the match to TRBD1 covers 7 bases. Germline CDR1 LNHDA, CDR2 SQIVND (reference sequence). The V and J ends lost 6 bases and 2 bases, in that order; junction bases with no gene match: 5. The CDR3 covers 14 residues. CDR3 sequence: CASSRDSLTDTQYF. In DNA, the CDR3 is TGTGCCAGTAGCCGGGACAGTCTCACAGATACGCAGTATTTT.

This chain links TRBV18 with TRBJ2-5; 8 bases align to TRBD2. V lost 3 bases and J lost 3; bases outside the gene matches: 3. CDR3 size: 14 residues. Germline lookup yields CDR1 KGHSH and CDR2 LQKENI. The CDR3 reads CASSPGLEKETQYF. In DNA form, the CDR3 reads TGTGCCAGCTCACCGGGACTAGAGAAAGAGACCCAGTACTTC.

This sequence joins TRBV2 and TRBJ2-3; possibly TRBD1 for D (5 bases). This CDR3 contains 13 residues. Trimming shortened V by 6 bases and J by 4 bases, and 11 bases separated the two germline ends. Germline V gene data show CDR1 as SNHLY and CDR2 as FYNNEI. CDR3 sequence reads: CASRYSGPDTQYF. In DNA form, the CDR3 reads TGTGCCAGCAGATATTCAGGGCCAGATACGCAGTATTTT. The full variable domain, completed using reference TRBV2 and TRBJ2-3, is EPEVTQTPSHQVTQMGQEVILRCVPISNHLYFYWYRQILGQKVEFLVSFYNNEISEKSEIFDDQFSVERPDGSNFTLKIRSTKLEDSAMYFCASRYSGPDTQYFGPGTRLTVL.

The gene calls are TRBV19 and TRBJ2-7; TRBD1 aligns across 9 bases. The V and J ends lost 4 bases and 3 bases, in that order; junction bases with no gene match: 10. The CDR3 is made up of 16 amino acids. From germline, CDR1 is LNHDA and CDR2 SQIVND (reference sequence). The CDR3, as DNA: TGTGCCAGTAGTAGGGGACAGGGTCACCCTTTCTACGAGCAGTACTTC. This translates into CASSRGQGHPFYEQYF.

In DNA, the CDR3 is TGTGCCAGCAGCCAAGTCGGCAGGGCGGGGGAGACCCAGTACTTC. Translated: CASSQVGRAGETQYF. The chain employs TRBV14 and TRBJ2-5; D possibly corresponds to TRBD2 (6 bases). The CDR3 covers 15 residues. The V and J ends lost 1 base and 5 bases respectively, with 14 bases between them. The V gene's germline CDR1 is SGHDN and CDR2 FVKESK.

This rearrangement joins TRBV2 to TRBJ2-3; D is possibly TRBD2 (6 bases). This CDR3 has 15 residues. Trimming left V 6 bases short and J 0 bases short, with 13 bases between. Germline V gene lookup returns CDR1 SNHLY and CDR2 FYNNEI. The CDR3 loop is CASSPEGTSTDTQYF. In nucleotides, the CDR3 is TGTGCCAGCAGCCCCGAGGGGACTAGCACAGATACGCAGTATTTT.

The chain has TRBV19 and TRBJ2-1, with TRBD1 identical over 8 bases. Germline CDR1 LNHDA, CDR2 SQIVND (reference sequence). J gave up 3 bases and V 4 bases, and 11 bases lay outside the gene matches. The CDR3 extends over 17 amino acids. CDR3 in DNA: TGTGCCAGTAGTAAGGGACAGGTAATCCCCCTCTACAATGAGCAGTTCTTC. Protein product: CASSKGQVIPLYNEQFF. The full variable domain, its missing parts supplied by reference TRBV19 and TRBJ2-1, is DGGITQSPKYLFRKEGQNVTLSCEQNLNHDAMYWYRQDPGQGLRLIYYSQIVNDFQKGDIAEGYSVSREKKESFPLTVTSAQKNPTAFYLCASSKGQVIPLYNEQFFGPGTRLTVL.

V gene TRBV5-4 combines with J gene TRBJ1-2; TRBD1 matches 10 bases. CDR1 SGHNT and CDR2 YYREEE come from the germline V gene (reference sequence). J was trimmed by 5 bases and V by 4 bases; bases with no gene match: 11. This CDR3 is built from 16 residues. CDR3: CASSTPRQGAGYGYTF. The DNA for the CDR3 is TGTGCCAGCAGCACCCCCCGACAGGGGGCGGGTTATGGCTACACCTTC.

The V and J genes are TRBV7-2 and TRBJ2-1; 9 bases agree with TRBD1. Germline CDR1 and CDR2: SGHTA and FQGNSA. The CDR3 spans 15 residues. V shed 5 bases and J 1 base; nucleotides not matched to a gene: 3. The CDR3 is CASSPDRGSYNEQFF. As DNA, the CDR3 is TGTGCCAGCAGCCCGGACAGGGGATCCTACAATGAGCAGTTCTTC. Full variable domain (outside the CDR3, taken from reference TRBV7-2 and TRBJ2-1): GAGVSQSPSNKVTEKGKDVELRCDPISGHTALYWYRQSLGQGLEFLIYFQGNSAPDKSGLPSDRFSAERTGGSVSTLTIQRTQQEDSAVYLCASSPDRGSYNEQFFGPGTRLTVL.

V usage is TRBV7-2 and J usage is TRBJ2-1, with 7 nucleotides matching TRBD1. Trimming took 5 bases from V and 2 from J; bases not matched to a gene: 6. This CDR3 comprises 15 residues. Germline V gene data show CDR1 as SGHTA and CDR2 as FQGNSA. The CDR3 DNA follows: TGTGCCAGCAGCAATAAAGGGACAGCCTACAATGAGCAGTTCTTC. Translating it yields CASSNKGTAYNEQFF.

This chain joins TRBV4-2 and TRBJ1-4, with D tentatively TRBD1 (6 bases). Trimming stripped 3 bases from V and 0 bases from J, with 11 bases between. The CDR3 length is 16 residues. Germline lookup yields CDR1 LGHNA and CDR2 YNFKEQ. The CDR3 loop reads CASSQGTSPTNEKLFF. The CDR3, as DNA: TGTGCCAGCAGCCAGGGGACAAGCCCAACTAATGAAAAACTGTTTTTT.

The table lists this clone with a count of one. The chain employs TRBV9 and TRBJ2-3, with D unresolved. The V end lost 4 bases, the J end lost 4 bases, and 7 bases lay between the germline ends. This CDR3 contains 12 residues. Germline CDR1 is SGDLS and CDR2 is YYNGEE. This chain's CDR3 is CASSPTADTQYF. CDR3 DNA sequence: TGTGCCAGCAGCCCCACGGCAGATACGCAGTATTTT.

The chain joins TRBV30 to TRBJ2-7, with no clear D. From germline, CDR1 is GTSNPN and CDR2 SVGIG (reference sequence). V lost 0 bases and J 11 bases, leaving 20 bases between the germline ends. The CDR3 extends over 14 amino acids. The CDR3 coding sequence is TGTGCCTGGAGTGTTTCCAGCGCCCTAAGCTTTGAGTACTTC. Translation: CAWSVSSALSFEYF.

This chain uses TRBV14 with TRBJ2-7, with TRBD1 matching over 9 bases. Trimming removed 4 bases from V and 2 bases from J; junction bases left unmatched: 12. Germline CDR1 reads SGHDN; CDR2 reads FVKESK. This CDR3 has 17 amino acids. The CDR3 loop is CASSLGAGTGLPYEQYF. The DNA for the CDR3 is TGTGCCAGCAGCCTTGGGGCTGGGACAGGGCTCCCCTACGAGCAGTACTTC.

This clone was recorded a few times. The chain couples TRBV11-2 to TRBJ1-3; D is possibly TRBD1 (6 bases). The ends were cut back, 5 bases at V and 3 bases at J, with 11 bases in the middle. Germline V gives CDR1 SGHAT, CDR2 FQNNGV. The CDR3 is 14 residues long. The CDR3 coding sequence is TGTGCCAGCAGCCCGACAGGATATGGAAACACCATATATTTT. Protein sequence: CASSPTGYGNTIYF.

CDR3 sequence reads: CASSPDRGGGNEQFF. The CDR3 DNA is TGTGCCAGCTCCCCCGACAGGGGAGGCGGGAATGAGCAGTTCTTC. V gene TRBV18 combines with J gene TRBJ2-1; TRBD1 aligns across 8 bases. CDR3 length: 15 residues. Per germline, CDR1 KGHSH and CDR2 LQKENI. Trimming took 6 bases from V and 7 from J; bases not matched to a gene: 11.

The rearrangement joins TRBV19 to TRBJ1-2, with 7 nucleotides matching TRBD1. The V gene's germline CDR1 is LNHDA and CDR2 SQIVND (reference sequence). The CDR3 loop spans 15 amino acids. The ends lost 7 bases at V and 3 bases at J; junction bases unmatched: 11. In DNA form, the CDR3 reads TGTGCCAGTACCACGTCGTGGCAGGGGGACTATGGCTACACCTTC. Its translation: CASTTSWQGDYGYTF. Together with reference TRBV19 and TRBJ1-2, the CDR3 gives the full variable domain: DGGITQSPKYLFRKEGQNVTLSCEQNLNHDAMYWYRQDPGQGLRLIYYSQIVNDFQKGDIAEGYSVSREKKESFPLTVTSAQKNPTAFYLCASTTSWQGDYGYTFGSGTRLTVV.

V gene TRBV27 combines with J gene TRBJ1-1; 7 nucleotides agree with TRBD1. The CDR3 extends over 16 amino acids. Germline V CDR1 and CDR2: MNHEY, SMNVEV (reference sequence). J was trimmed by 5 bases and V by 6 bases; bases with no gene match: 15. The CDR3 spells CASSLGGQVGGTEAFF. DNA for the CDR3: TGTGCCAGCAGCCTTGGAGGACAGGTTGGGGGGACTGAAGCTTTCTTT.

The chain links TRBV5-1 to TRBJ1-6, with TRBD1 matching over 9 bases. The V segment lost 5 bases and the J segment 7 bases; nucleotides outside the gene matches: 4. The CDR3 length is 14 residues. In germline, CDR1 is SGHRS, CDR2 YFSETQ. The CDR3 protein is CASRDRGGNSPLHF. The CDR3 nucleotides are TGCGCCAGCAGGGACAGGGGCGGGAATTCACCCCTCCACTTT.

The chain combines TRBV7-2 with TRBJ1-1; D uncertain. This CDR3 has 13 amino acids. Germline assignment: CDR1 SGHTA and CDR2 FQGNSA. V lost 11 bases to trimming and J lost 4 bases, with 17 bases between them. DNA of the CDR3: TGTGCCGCGAGGCCGTTTAGTACCACTGAAGCTTTCTTT. Protein sequence: CAARPFSTTEAFF.

This clone showed up just a few times. This rearrangement joins TRBV5-1 to TRBJ1-1, with D possibly being TRBD1 (5 bases). Trimming cost V 3 bases and J 2 bases, with 11 bases left between them. There are 14 residues in the CDR3. CDR1 and CDR2 (germline): SGHRS, YFSETQ. Here the CDR3 reads CASSWGDGNTEAFF. The CDR3 DNA sequence: TGCGCCAGCAGCTGGGGGGACGGAAACACTGAAGCTTTCTTT. Looking up the rest from reference TRBV5-1 and TRBJ1-1 gives the full variable domain: KAGVTQTPRYLIKTRGQQVTLSCSPISGHRSVSWYQQTPGQGLQFLFEYFSETQRNKGNFPGRFSGRQFSNSRSEMNVSTLELGDSALYLCASSWGDGNTEAFFGQGTRLTVV.